Listed below are T cell receptor beta chains from one sample, sequenced in a study of T cell responses to AZD1222 COVID-19 vaccine. Data came from immunoSEQ multiplex PCR; TCRdb stores just in-frame clones and leaves some out. The data show around 160,000 clones, with approximately 88% seen just once and around 16% held by the top ten. The sequenced sample was peripheral blood, obtained on day 0 of AZD1222 vaccination. Source of these receptors: an adult in good health. Both conserved end residues are part of each CDR3. D genes are given only for firm matches. Rows give clone size only sometimes, using once, few, many, or a class for an expanded clone.

d_gene	abundance	v_gene	j_gene	CDR3nt	CDR3aa
NA	NA	TRBV5-1	TRBJ2-7	TGCGCCAGCAGCTTAGGTAAACAGTCCTACGAGCAGTACTTC	CASSLGKQSYEQYF
TRBD1	NA	TRBV18	TRBJ1-2	TGTGCCAGCTCGCCAGGGACAGGGACTAACTATGGCTACACCTTC	CASSPGTGTNYGYTF
NA	NA	TRBV11-2	TRBJ1-6	TGTGCCAGCAGCTTAGGGAGGGGCGGTAATTCACCCCTCCACTTT	CASSLGRGGNSPLHF
NA	NA	TRBV6-1	TRBJ2-1	TGTGCCAGCAGTGAAAGAGACAACTACTACAATGAGCAGTTCTTC	CASSERDNYYNEQFF
NA	NA	TRBV7-2	TRBJ1-2	TGTGCCAGCAGCTTCGGACAGCGCGCCTATGGCTACACCTTC	CASSFGQRAYGYTF
TRBD2	NA	TRBV27	TRBJ2-2	TGTGCCAGCCAGCGCGGGGGGAACACCGGGGAGCTGTTTTTT	CASQRGGNTGELFF
NA	NA	TRBV7-9	TRBJ1-3	TGTGCCAGTTTTTTTATTCTCTCTGGAAACACCATATATTTT	CASFFILSGNTIYF
TRBD1	once	TRBV5-1	TRBJ1-4	TGCGCCAGCAGGACCGGGACAGGGGCTGAAAAACTGTTTTTT	CASRTGTGAEKLFF
NA	NA	TRBV12-3/TRBV12-4	TRBJ1-2	TGTGCCAGCAGCCTCACTAACTATGGCTACACCTTC	CASSLTNYGYTF
TRBD1	NA	TRBV10-3	TRBJ2-1	TGTGCCATCGAAGACAGGGGGCATAGCAATGAGCAGTTCTTC	CAIEDRGHSNEQFF
TRBD1	NA	TRBV19	TRBJ1-5	TGTGCCAGTAGTAAGGGACAGGATCTTAGCAATCAGCCCCAGCATTTT	CASSKGQDLSNQPQHF
NA	NA	TRBV28	TRBJ1-5	TGTGCCAGCCTTACATCCGGGGCGAATCAGCCCCAGCATTTT	CASLTSGANQPQHF
NA	NA	TRBV6-2/TRBV6-3	TRBJ2-1	TGTGCCAGCAGTTACTCCTTGGGGGCGAATGAGCAGTTCTTC	CASSYSLGANEQFF
TRBD1	NA	TRBV2	TRBJ1-6	TGTGCCAGAGGGACAGGGGGCGATTCACCCCTCCACTTT	CARGTGGDSPLHF
NA	NA	TRBV9	TRBJ1-4	TGTGCCAGCAGCGCGGGGGGCGCCGGTGAAAAACTGTTTTTT	CASSAGGAGEKLFF
NA	NA	TRBV30	TRBJ1-2	TGTGCCTGGAGCGTACAGGAGGGCTATGGCTACACCTTC	CAWSVQEGYGYTF
NA	NA	TRBV15	TRBJ1-1	TGTGCCACCAGCACACCCATGAACACTGAAGCTTTCTTT	CATSTPMNTEAFF
TRBD1	NA	TRBV3-1/TRBV3-2	TRBJ1-6	TGTGCCAGTACAGGGGTATCAAATAATTCACCCCTCCACTTT	CASTGVSNNSPLHF
NA	few	TRBV7-9	TRBJ2-1	TGTGCCAGCAGCTTGGGATCTACGCTAGTAAACTATGAGCAGTTCTTC	CASSLGSTLVNYEQFF
NA	NA	TRBV6-2/TRBV6-3	TRBJ1-1	TGTGCCAGCAGCCACCTCGAACAGGGTTCCACTGAAGCTTTCTTT	CASSHLEQGSTEAFF
NA	NA	TRBV6-4	TRBJ1-2	TGTGCCAGCAGTGCCACGGTGGGTGACTATGGCTACACCTTC	CASSATVGDYGYTF
NA	NA	TRBV21-1	TRBJ1-3	TGTGCCAGCACCGGGACACTCGAAGGAACTGGAAACACCATATATTTT	CASTGTLEGTGNTIYF
NA	NA	TRBV3-1/TRBV3-2	TRBJ1-1	TGTGCCAGCAGTCAGGGATTGAACACTGAAGCTTTCTTT	CASSQGLNTEAFF
TRBD1	NA	TRBV9	TRBJ1-2	TGTGCCAGCAGCGGGCCGACAGGGGTCGGGACTGCCGGAGACTATGGCTACACCTTC	CASSGPTGVGTAGDYGYTF
NA	NA	TRBV7-8	TRBJ1-1	TGTGCCAGCAGTACTAGGGGGTCCGGAGGGACTGAAGCTTTCTTT	CASSTRGSGGTEAFF
NA	NA	TRBV7-2	TRBJ2-6	TGTGCCAGCAGCTTAAATTACGAAATCTCTGGGGCCAACGTCCTGACTTTC	CASSLNYEISGANVLTF
TRBD2	NA	TRBV7-7	TRBJ2-5	TGTGCCAGCAGCTTAGGGGGGCTAGCGGGTCCGACCTGGGAGACCCAGTACTTC	CASSLGGLAGPTWETQYF
NA	NA	TRBV6-2/TRBV6-3	TRBJ1-1	TGTGCCAGCAGTTACAAGGTGAACAGGGTGAACACTGAAGCTTTCTTT	CASSYKVNRVNTEAFF
TRBD1	NA	TRBV25-1	TRBJ1-1	TGTGCCAGCAGTACCTCAGGGGGGTTCACTGAAGCTTTCTTT	CASSTSGGFTEAFF